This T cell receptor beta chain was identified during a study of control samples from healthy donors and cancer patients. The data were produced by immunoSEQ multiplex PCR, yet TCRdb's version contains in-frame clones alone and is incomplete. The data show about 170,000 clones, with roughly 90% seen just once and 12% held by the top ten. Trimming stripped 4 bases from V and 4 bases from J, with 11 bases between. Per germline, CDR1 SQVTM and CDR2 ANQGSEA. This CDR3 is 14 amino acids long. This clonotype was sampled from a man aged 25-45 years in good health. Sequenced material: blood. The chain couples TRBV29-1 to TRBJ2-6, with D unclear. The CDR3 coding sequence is TGCAGCGTTGCCCCAGGTACAGGGGCCAACGTCCTGACTTTC. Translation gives CSVAPGTGANVLTF.